This is a list of T cell receptor beta chains from one sample in a study of blood T cell repertoires in COVID-19. Measured with immunoSEQ multiplex PCR; TCRdb has only the in-frame clones, and not every one. Altogether around 230,000 clones are present, roughly 88% being singletons, with the ten largest covering 2% to 2.5%. Sequences were obtained from peripheral blood. The receptors were gathered from a man aged 40-49 years who had recovered from COVID-19. CDR3s include the opening cysteine and the closing phenylalanine or tryptophan. Each record gives: CDR3 length, clone size, D gene, V gene, J gene, CDR3 protein, CDR3 DNA. A D gene is named only where the DNA matches it firmly. Size is stated for part of the rows, as once, few or many counts, or as a class when the clone is expanded.

CDR3 length: 14
clone size: -
D gene: TRBD1
V gene: TRBV27
J gene: TRBJ2-5
CDR3 protein: CASSPGTVRETQYF
CDR3 DNA: TGTGCCAGCAGTCCCGGGACAGTCCGCGAGACCCAGTACTTC

CDR3 length: 14
clone size: -
D gene: -
V gene: TRBV5-1
J gene: TRBJ1-2
CDR3 protein: CASSLETGTNGYTF
CDR3 DNA: TGCGCCAGCAGCTTGGAGACAGGCACTAATGGCTACACCTTC

CDR3 length: 15
clone size: -
D gene: -
V gene: TRBV12-5
J gene: TRBJ2-7
CDR3 protein: CASGHYQGFPYEQYF
CDR3 DNA: TGTGCTAGTGGTCATTATCAGGGTTTCCCCTACGAGCAGTACTTC

CDR3 length: 16
clone size: -
D gene: TRBD1
V gene: TRBV7-9
J gene: TRBJ2-7
CDR3 protein: CASSLEGTGGSYEQYF
CDR3 DNA: TGTGCCAGCAGCTTAGAAGGGACAGGGGGTTCCTACGAGCAGTACTTC

CDR3 length: 15
clone size: -
D gene: TRBD2
V gene: TRBV6-2/TRBV6-3
J gene: TRBJ2-7
CDR3 protein: CASSSTLSGVYEQYF
CDR3 DNA: TGTGCCAGCAGTTCCACCCTTAGCGGGGTTTACGAGCAGTACTTC

CDR3 length: 14
clone size: -
D gene: -
V gene: TRBV19
J gene: TRBJ2-5
CDR3 protein: CASSASGRKETQYF
CDR3 DNA: TGTGCCAGTAGTGCAAGCGGGCGGAAGGAGACCCAGTACTTC

CDR3 length: 15
clone size: -
D gene: TRBD1
V gene: TRBV19
J gene: TRBJ2-4
CDR3 protein: CASSIDGTGEDIQYF
CDR3 DNA: TGTGCCAGTAGTATAGATGGGACAGGGGAAGACATTCAGTACTTC

CDR3 length: 15
clone size: -
D gene: -
V gene: TRBV6-5
J gene: TRBJ1-5
CDR3 protein: CASRRIRDIKQPQHF
CDR3 DNA: TGTGCCAGCAGGAGGATCCGGGACATAAAACAGCCCCAGCATTTT

CDR3 length: 15
clone size: -
D gene: TRBD2
V gene: TRBV7-9
J gene: TRBJ2-5
CDR3 protein: CASSLIAREGETQYF
CDR3 DNA: TGTGCCAGCAGCTTAATCGCGCGGGAGGGAGAGACCCAGTACTTC

CDR3 length: 16
clone size: -
D gene: -
V gene: TRBV24-1
J gene: TRBJ2-1
CDR3 protein: CATSDSKVALYNEQFF
CDR3 DNA: TGTGCCACCAGTGATTCCAAGGTAGCACTCTACAATGAGCAGTTCTTC

CDR3 length: 16
clone size: -
D gene: TRBD1
V gene: TRBV11-3
J gene: TRBJ2-1
CDR3 protein: CASSKEGTGVRNEQFF
CDR3 DNA: TGTGCCAGCAGCAAAGAAGGGACAGGGGTTCGCAATGAGCAGTTCTTC

CDR3 length: 14
clone size: -
D gene: -
V gene: TRBV15
J gene: TRBJ2-7
CDR3 protein: CATSNNRFSYEQYF
CDR3 DNA: TGTGCCACCAGCAATAACAGGTTCTCCTACGAGCAGTACTTC

CDR3 length: 14
clone size: -
D gene: -
V gene: TRBV14
J gene: TRBJ2-2
CDR3 protein: CASSIRGGTGELFF
CDR3 DNA: TGTGCCAGCAGCATTAGGGGGGGAACCGGGGAGCTGTTTTTT

CDR3 length: 15
clone size: -
D gene: TRBD1
V gene: TRBV4-3
J gene: TRBJ1-2
CDR3 protein: CASSQDGGTAYGYTF
CDR3 DNA: TGCGCCAGCAGCCAAGATGGCGGGACAGCCTATGGCTACACCTTC

CDR3 length: 19
clone size: -
D gene: TRBD1
V gene: TRBV7-2
J gene: TRBJ1-2
CDR3 protein: CASSISYRDRGRGIDGYTF
CDR3 DNA: TGTGCCAGCAGCATAAGTTACCGGGACAGGGGGCGAGGAATCGATGGCTACACCTTC

CDR3 length: 18
clone size: -
D gene: -
V gene: TRBV5-1
J gene: TRBJ2-5
CDR3 protein: CASSLAGVRGGGQETQYF
CDR3 DNA: TGCGCCAGCAGCTTGGCCGGGGTCCGGGGAGGGGGCCAAGAGACCCAGTACTTC

CDR3 length: 12
clone size: -
D gene: -
V gene: TRBV5-1
J gene: TRBJ2-3
CDR3 protein: CASSISTDTQYF
CDR3 DNA: TGCGCCAGCAGCATAAGCACAGATACGCAGTATTTT

CDR3 length: 17
clone size: many
D gene: -
V gene: TRBV24-1
J gene: TRBJ2-1
CDR3 protein: CATSDGAPGNTYNEQFF
CDR3 DNA: TGTGCCACCAGTGATGGGGCCCCAGGGAACACCTACAATGAGCAGTTCTTC

CDR3 length: 13
clone size: -
D gene: TRBD2
V gene: TRBV5-1
J gene: TRBJ2-1
CDR3 protein: CASSLRRGDEQFF
CDR3 DNA: TGCGCCAGCAGCTTGAGGCGGGGGGACGAGCAGTTCTTC

CDR3 length: 13
clone size: -
D gene: TRBD1
V gene: TRBV29-1
J gene: TRBJ1-1
CDR3 protein: CSVEGQGGDEAFF
CDR3 DNA: TGCAGCGTTGAGGGACAGGGGGGCGATGAAGCTTTCTTT

CDR3 length: 16
clone size: once
D gene: TRBD1
V gene: TRBV5-1
J gene: TRBJ1-1
CDR3 protein: CASSLSPQGADTEAFF
CDR3 DNA: TGCGCCAGCAGCCTTAGCCCTCAGGGGGCGGACACTGAAGCTTTCTTT

CDR3 length: 15
clone size: -
D gene: -
V gene: TRBV6-5
J gene: TRBJ2-5
CDR3 protein: CASSYGHPLQETQYF
CDR3 DNA: TGTGCCAGCAGTTACGGACACCCACTACAAGAGACCCAGTACTTC

CDR3 length: 14
clone size: -
D gene: TRBD1
V gene: TRBV10-1
J gene: TRBJ1-1
CDR3 protein: CASSRTGGGTEAFF
CDR3 DNA: TGCGCCAGCAGTCGGACAGGGGGAGGCACTGAAGCTTTCTTT

CDR3 length: 16
clone size: -
D gene: TRBD2
V gene: TRBV15
J gene: TRBJ2-7
CDR3 protein: CATSRDPSGLTYEQYF
CDR3 DNA: TGTGCCACCAGCAGAGATCCTAGCGGACTTACCTACGAGCAGTACTTC

CDR3 length: 15
clone size: -
D gene: -
V gene: TRBV7-9
J gene: TRBJ1-6
CDR3 protein: CASSLGSSYNSPLHF
CDR3 DNA: TGTGCCAGCAGCTTAGGGAGCTCCTATAATTCACCCCTCCACTTT

CDR3 length: 18
clone size: -
D gene: TRBD2
V gene: TRBV29-1
J gene: TRBJ2-5
CDR3 protein: CSVGGTARTSGVTETQYF
CDR3 DNA: TGCAGCGTCGGCGGGACAGCCAGAACTAGCGGGGTCACAGAGACCCAGTACTTC

CDR3 length: 14
clone size: -
D gene: -
V gene: TRBV14
J gene: TRBJ2-7
CDR3 protein: CASSQGGNSYEQYF
CDR3 DNA: TGTGCCAGCAGCCAAGGGGGCAACTCCTACGAGCAGTACTTC

CDR3 length: 15
clone size: -
D gene: -
V gene: TRBV19
J gene: TRBJ1-4
CDR3 protein: CASSIGGGGYEKLFF
CDR3 DNA: TGTGCCAGTAGTATAGGAGGGGGGGGCTATGAAAAACTGTTTTTT

CDR3 length: 13
clone size: -
D gene: TRBD1
V gene: TRBV29-1
J gene: TRBJ2-1
CDR3 protein: CSVEGDRANEQFF
CDR3 DNA: TGCAGCGTCGAGGGGGACAGGGCCAATGAGCAGTTCTTC

CDR3 length: 14
clone size: -
D gene: TRBD1
V gene: TRBV6-5
J gene: TRBJ1-2
CDR3 protein: CASSYSTGTDGYTF
CDR3 DNA: TGTGCCAGCAGTTACTCGACCGGGACAGATGGCTACACCTTC

CDR3 length: 19
clone size: -
D gene: TRBD1
V gene: TRBV6-2/TRBV6-3
J gene: TRBJ2-7
CDR3 protein: CASSYSTLPGQRSSYEQYF
CDR3 DNA: TGTGCCAGCAGTTACTCGACCCTTCCGGGACAGCGGAGCTCCTACGAGCAGTACTTC

CDR3 length: 15
clone size: few
D gene: TRBD2
V gene: TRBV9
J gene: TRBJ2-5
CDR3 protein: CASSVTSGDQETQYF
CDR3 DNA: TGTGCCAGCAGCGTAACTAGCGGGGACCAAGAGACCCAGTACTTC

CDR3 length: 14
clone size: -
D gene: -
V gene: TRBV19
J gene: TRBJ2-3
CDR3 protein: CASRPDSGTDTQYF
CDR3 DNA: TGTGCCAGTAGACCAGACAGCGGCACAGATACGCAGTATTTT

CDR3 length: 13
clone size: -
D gene: -
V gene: TRBV4-1
J gene: TRBJ2-7
CDR3 protein: CASSLTGTPEQYF
CDR3 DNA: TGCGCCAGCAGCCTGACCGGGACTCCAGAGCAGTACTTC

CDR3 length: 15
clone size: -
D gene: TRBD1
V gene: TRBV9
J gene: TRBJ2-3
CDR3 protein: CASSVRGRSADTQYF
CDR3 DNA: TGTGCCAGCAGCGTCAGGGGGCGTTCGGCAGATACGCAGTATTTT

CDR3 length: 18
clone size: -
D gene: TRBD1
V gene: TRBV18
J gene: TRBJ1-2
CDR3 protein: CASSPTDVVGQGARGYTF
CDR3 DNA: TGTGCCAGCTCACCCACCGACGTTGTGGGACAGGGGGCGCGCGGCTACACCTTC

CDR3 length: 15
clone size: -
D gene: -
V gene: TRBV28
J gene: TRBJ2-4
CDR3 protein: CASSPGGQAGNIQYF
CDR3 DNA: TGTGCCAGCAGTCCCGGAGGGCAAGCGGGTAACATTCAGTACTTC

CDR3 length: 13
clone size: -
D gene: -
V gene: TRBV13
J gene: TRBJ1-4
CDR3 protein: CASRGQLNEKLFF
CDR3 DNA: TGTGCCAGCAGGGGGCAACTTAATGAAAAACTGTTTTTT

CDR3 length: 15
clone size: -
D gene: -
V gene: TRBV5-1
J gene: TRBJ2-7
CDR3 protein: CASSLGSTSSYEQYF
CDR3 DNA: TGCGCCAGCAGCTTGGGCTCCACTAGCAGCTACGAGCAGTACTTC

CDR3 length: 16
clone size: -
D gene: TRBD1
V gene: TRBV6-1
J gene: TRBJ2-7
CDR3 protein: CASSGTSGTASYEQYF
CDR3 DNA: TGTGCCAGCAGTGGAACTTCCGGGACAGCTTCCTACGAGCAGTACTTC

CDR3 length: 13
clone size: -
D gene: -
V gene: TRBV27
J gene: TRBJ1-1
CDR3 protein: CASSLFRDTEAFF
CDR3 DNA: TGTGCCAGCAGTTTATTCCGTGACACTGAAGCTTTCTTT

CDR3 length: 12
clone size: -
D gene: TRBD1
V gene: TRBV5-1
J gene: TRBJ1-1
CDR3 protein: CASSYRGAEAFF
CDR3 DNA: TGCGCCAGCAGCTACAGGGGAGCTGAAGCTTTCTTT

CDR3 length: 14
clone size: -
D gene: -
V gene: TRBV30
J gene: TRBJ2-1
CDR3 protein: CAWSYGPTGNEQFF
CDR3 DNA: TGTGCCTGGAGTTACGGACCGACGGGGAATGAGCAGTTCTTC

CDR3 length: 15
clone size: -
D gene: TRBD1
V gene: TRBV5-4
J gene: TRBJ1-5
CDR3 protein: CASSSDREVYQPQHF
CDR3 DNA: TGTGCCAGCAGCTCGGACAGGGAAGTTTATCAGCCCCAGCATTTT

CDR3 length: 14
clone size: -
D gene: -
V gene: TRBV10-1
J gene: TRBJ2-3
CDR3 protein: CASSSGTPGDTQYF
CDR3 DNA: TGCGCCAGCAGTTCGGGTACCCCGGGGGATACGCAGTATTTT

CDR3 length: 15
clone size: -
D gene: TRBD1
V gene: TRBV19
J gene: TRBJ2-7
CDR3 protein: CASSIWQGARYEQYF
CDR3 DNA: TGTGCCAGTAGTATATGGCAGGGGGCGAGATACGAGCAGTACTTC

CDR3 length: 11
clone size: -
D gene: -
V gene: TRBV5-1
J gene: TRBJ1-2
CDR3 protein: CASSSVYGYTF
CDR3 DNA: TGCGCCAGCAGCTCAGTTTATGGCTACACCTTC

CDR3 length: 13
clone size: -
D gene: TRBD1
V gene: TRBV10-3
J gene: TRBJ2-7
CDR3 protein: CAISPGQGYEQYF
CDR3 DNA: TGTGCCATCAGCCCGGGACAGGGGTACGAGCAGTACTTC

CDR3 length: 15
clone size: few
D gene: TRBD1
V gene: TRBV4-1
J gene: TRBJ2-7
CDR3 protein: CASSQIPTGLYEQYF
CDR3 DNA: TGCGCCAGCAGCCAAATCCCGACAGGGCTCTACGAGCAGTACTTC

CDR3 length: 16
clone size: once
D gene: -
V gene: TRBV3-1/TRBV3-2
J gene: TRBJ1-4
CDR3 protein: CASSQDLARGEEKLFF
CDR3 DNA: TGTGCCAGCAGCCAAGATCTCGCCAGGGGTGAAGAAAAACTGTTTTTT

CDR3 length: 14
clone size: -
D gene: TRBD1
V gene: TRBV5-6
J gene: TRBJ1-3
CDR3 protein: CASSLGDSGNTIYF
CDR3 DNA: TGTGCCAGCAGTTTGGGGGACAGCGGAAACACCATATATTTT

CDR3 length: 16
clone size: -
D gene: TRBD2
V gene: TRBV5-4
J gene: TRBJ2-7
CDR3 protein: CASSQFTSGSSYEQYF
CDR3 DNA: TGTGCCAGCAGCCAATTTACTAGCGGGAGCTCCTACGAGCAGTACTTC

CDR3 length: 14
clone size: -
D gene: -
V gene: TRBV27
J gene: TRBJ2-1
CDR3 protein: CASSPQMAYNEQFF
CDR3 DNA: TGTGCCAGCAGTCCCCAGATGGCATACAATGAGCAGTTCTTC

CDR3 length: 15
clone size: -
D gene: -
V gene: TRBV5-1
J gene: TRBJ2-5
CDR3 protein: CASSRGLTGQETQYF
CDR3 DNA: TGCGCCAGCAGCCGGGGACTTACCGGCCAAGAGACCCAGTACTTC

CDR3 length: 15
clone size: many
D gene: TRBD1
V gene: TRBV18
J gene: TRBJ1-1
CDR3 protein: CASFTADRVRTEAFF
CDR3 DNA: TGTGCCAGCTTCACCGCTGACAGGGTAAGAACTGAAGCTTTCTTT

CDR3 length: 13
clone size: -
D gene: TRBD2
V gene: TRBV12-5
J gene: TRBJ2-5
CDR3 protein: CASGPRGGETQYF
CDR3 DNA: TGTGCTAGTGGTCCCCGGGGGGGCGAGACCCAGTACTTC

CDR3 length: 14
clone size: -
D gene: TRBD1
V gene: TRBV10-1
J gene: TRBJ2-7
CDR3 protein: CASTEDRVNYEQYF
CDR3 DNA: TGCGCCAGCACCGAAGACAGGGTAAACTACGAGCAGTACTTC

CDR3 length: 13
clone size: once
D gene: -
V gene: TRBV4-3
J gene: TRBJ1-2
CDR3 protein: CASSQDLQAGYTF
CDR3 DNA: TGCGCCAGCAGCCAAGATCTACAGGCGGGCTACACCTTC

CDR3 length: 15
clone size: -
D gene: -
V gene: TRBV9
J gene: TRBJ2-3
CDR3 protein: CASTGGQRSTDTQYF
CDR3 DNA: TGTGCCAGCACCGGCGGCCAGCGGAGCACAGATACGCAGTATTTT